This TCR beta chain originates from a study of identical twins. Study-wide points: While abundant cord blood beta clonotypes carried fewer insertions, memory repertoires showed no such pattern.

TCRdb independently ran MiXCR on the 5' RACE reads; one entry per CDR3 protein. Here the sample spans 400,000 to 500,000 distinct CDR3 sequences, roughly 20% being singletons. With V trimmed by 4 bases and J by 0 bases, 6 bases remained unmatched. There are 16 residues in the CDR3. Per germline, CDR1 MGHRA and CDR2 YSYEKL. Of note for this clonotype: Its antigen remains unknown.

The sequenced material came from naive T cells sorted from blood. The chain recombines TRBV4-1 with TRBJ2-7, with 10 bases identical to TRBD1. The clonotype was recovered from a man aged 50-59 years in good health. The CDR3 sequence: CASSLGTGALSYEQYF. Here the CDR3 DNA reads TGCGCCAGCAGCCTTGGGACAGGGGCCCTCTCCTACGAGCAGTACTTC.